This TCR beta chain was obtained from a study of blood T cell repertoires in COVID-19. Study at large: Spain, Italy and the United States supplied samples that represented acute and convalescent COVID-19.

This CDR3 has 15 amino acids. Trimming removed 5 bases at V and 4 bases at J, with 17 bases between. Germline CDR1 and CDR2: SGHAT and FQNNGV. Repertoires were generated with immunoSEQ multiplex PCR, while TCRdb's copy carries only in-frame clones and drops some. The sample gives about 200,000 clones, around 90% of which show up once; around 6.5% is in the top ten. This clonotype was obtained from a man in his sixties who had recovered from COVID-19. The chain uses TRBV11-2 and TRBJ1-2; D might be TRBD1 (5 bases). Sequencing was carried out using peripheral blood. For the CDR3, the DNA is TGTGCCAGCAGCCAATCGGGGGGTGGAGTCTATGGCTACACCTTC. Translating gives CASSQSGGGVYGYTF. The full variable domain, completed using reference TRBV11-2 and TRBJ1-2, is EAGVAQSPRYKIIEKRQSVAFWCNPISGHATLYWYQQILGQGPKLLIQFQNNGVVDDSQLPKDRFSAERLKGVDSTLKIQPAKLEDSAVYLCASSQSGGGVYGYTFGSGTRLTVV.